These 21 T cell receptor beta chains came from one sample sequenced in a study of blood T cell repertoires in COVID-19. Here immunoSEQ multiplex PCR was the method, and the copy in TCRdb shows in-frame clones only, minus some. This sample has roughly 230,000 clones, with 65% to 85% found just once. Sequencing input: peripheral blood. The source is a man aged 45 to 65 with active or convalescent COVID-19.

The chain has TRBV9 and TRBJ2-3, with 8 bases fitting TRBD2. Germline CDR1 SGDLS, CDR2 YYNGEE. This CDR3 is 14 amino acids long. Unmatched junction bases numbered 3, after V lost 1 base and J lost 5 bases. The CDR3 bases are TGTGCCAGCAGCGTAACGGGGGGGCTAGATACGCAGTATTTT. It specifies CASSVTGGLDTQYF.

This clone was seen only once. CDR3 in DNA: TGTGCCAGCAGCCTTGGGGGGTACCCTTACAATGAGCAGTTCTTC. It translates to CASSLGGYPYNEQFF. The J gene is TRBJ2-1, the V gene TRBV7-9; a weak D match, TRBD2 (6 bases). Trimming shortened V by 5 bases and J by 4 bases, and 15 bases separated the two germline ends. The V gene's germline CDR1 is SEHNR and CDR2 FQNEAQ (reference sequence). CDR3 size: 15 residues.

This sequence joins TRBV29-1 and TRBJ2-7; 8 bases match TRBD2. CDR1 SQVTM and CDR2 ANQGSEA come from the germline V gene. This CDR3 has 11 amino acids. The ends lost 3 bases at V and 5 bases at J; junction bases unmatched: 0. This CDR3 is CSVDGGDEQYF. The CDR3 coding sequence is TGCAGCGTTGACGGGGGGGACGAGCAGTACTTC.

The sample holds a few counts of this clone. V usage is TRBV28 and J usage is TRBJ1-2, with 8 nucleotides matching TRBD1. The germline V gene has CDR1 MDHEN and CDR2 SYDVKM. CDR3 length equals 14 residues. V dropped 8 bases and J dropped 2; count of bases not matched to a gene: 7. The CDR3: CASGQGGDNYGYTF. CDR3 coding DNA: TGTGCCAGCGGACAGGGAGGTGACAACTATGGCTACACCTTC.

The CDR3 is CASIGGGQPQHF. In DNA form, the CDR3 reads TGTGCCAGCATAGGGGGGGGCCAGCCCCAGCATTTT. The V gene is TRBV28, the J gene TRBJ1-5; the D gene is possibly TRBD1 (6 bases). This CDR3 spans 12 amino acids. CDR1 and CDR2 from the germline V gene are MDHEN and SYDVKM. With 7 bases removed from V and 7 bases from J, the gap between germline ends came to 11 bases. The full variable domain, rest sourced from reference TRBV28 and TRBJ1-5, is DVKVTQSSRYLVKRTGEKVFLECVQDMDHENMFWYRQDPGLGLRLIYFSYDVKMKEKGDIPEGYSVSREKKERFSLILESASTNQTSMYLCASIGGGQPQHFGDGTRLSIL.

The CDR3 nucleotides read TGTGCCAGCAGCTTTAGCAGCGGGTCCGTCTCCTACGAGCAGTACTTC. Encoded protein: CASSFSSGSVSYEQYF. This sequence joins TRBV11-2 and TRBJ2-7, with D possibly TRBD2 on 6 matching bases. CDR3 length: 16 residues. Germline V lookup: CDR1 SGHAT, CDR2 FQNNGV. The V and J ends lost 3 bases and 0 bases respectively, with 15 bases between them.

This chain joins TRBV3-1 (or the pseudogene TRBV3-2) and TRBJ1-6; 7 bases line up with TRBD1. With V trimmed by 0 bases and J by 6 bases, 5 bases remained unmatched. The CDR3 sequence is 16 residues long. Germline loops: CDR1 LGHDT, CDR2 YNNKEL (reference sequence). The CDR3 DNA reads as TGTGCCAGCAGCCAAGATCAGACAGGGCGTAATTCACCCCTCCACTTT. This codes for CASSQDQTGRNSPLHF.

This clone was seen a handful of times. This rearrangement joins TRBV30 to TRBJ2-7, with D possibly matching TRBD1 (5 bases). CDR1 is GTSNPN and CDR2 is SVGIG in the germline V gene (reference sequence). The V end lost 2 bases, the J end lost 5 bases, and 16 bases lay between the germline ends. This CDR3 comprises 14 residues. The CDR3 bases are TGTGCCTGGAGTAGAGGACAAATCGCCGACGAGCAGTACTTC. It translates to CAWSRGQIADEQYF.

The V gene is TRBV5-1, the J gene TRBJ2-1; 10 bases are a match to TRBD1. The length of the CDR3 is 15 residues. The V and J ends lost 0 bases and 7 bases, in that order; junction bases with no gene match: 4. Germline V gives CDR1 SGHRS, CDR2 YFSETQ. This CDR3 reads CASSLGQGARNEQFF. The CDR3 DNA is TGCGCCAGCAGCTTGGGACAGGGGGCCCGGAATGAGCAGTTCTTC.

The chain is built from TRBV27 and TRBJ1-2, with D possibly being TRBD1 (5 bases). V lost 6 bases and J lost 3, with 17 bases in between. The CDR3 consists of 15 residues. The V gene's germline CDR1 is MNHEY and CDR2 SMNVEV (reference sequence). CDR3 region: CASSRAGGVDYGYTF. In nucleotides, the CDR3 is TGTGCCAGCAGCCGGGCGGGGGGGGTAGACTATGGCTACACCTTC.

In this sample, this clone turned up once. The rearrangement joins TRBV27 to TRBJ2-3, with 7 nucleotides matching TRBD1. Germline assignment: CDR1 MNHEY and CDR2 SMNVEV (reference sequence). Trimming took 5 bases from V and 5 from J; bases not matched to a gene: 7. The CDR3 covers 14 residues. The CDR3 nucleotides are TGTGCCAGCAGTCCGACAGGGCGGGTAGATACGCAGTATTTT. Its protein is CASSPTGRVDTQYF.

The V call is TRBV11-2, the J call TRBJ2-2; 9 bases match TRBD1. The CDR3 spans 17 residues. The V gene's germline CDR1 is SGHAT and CDR2 FQNNGV. V was clipped by 5 bases and J by 0 bases; unmatched bases: 7. In DNA form, the CDR3 reads TGTGCCAGCAGCGCTCGGACAGGGGTTACGAACACCGGGGAGCTGTTTTTT. Protein product: CASSARTGVTNTGELFF.

CDR3 region: CAISEQGAAYTEAFF. The CDR3 coding sequence is TGTGCCATCAGTGAACAGGGGGCGGCCTACACTGAAGCTTTCTTT. The rearrangement uses TRBV10-3 and TRBJ1-1; 9 bases are shared with TRBD1. The CDR3 runs to 15 residues. Germline V gives CDR1 ENHRY, CDR2 SYGVKD. V shed 3 bases, J shed 3 bases, and the junction held 5 bases outside the gene matches.

V and J are TRBV5-5 and TRBJ1-4; weak D call: TRBD1 (5 bases). V lost 4 bases to trimming and J lost 7 bases, with 14 bases between them. Looked up from germline, CDR1 is SGHKS and CDR2 is YYEKEE (reference sequence). CDR3 length equals 14 residues. The CDR3 is CASSNRDWGEKLFF. CDR3 nucleotides: TGTGCCAGCAGCAACCGGGACTGGGGTGAAAAACTGTTTTTT.

The V call is TRBV13, the J call TRBJ1-6; 7 positions match TRBD1. This CDR3 region has 16 residues. Looked up from germline, CDR1 is PRHDT and CDR2 is FYEKMQ (reference sequence). J lost 6 bases, V lost 4 bases, and 9 bases had no gene match. This chain's CDR3 is CASSSRGDPFNSPLHF. CDR3 coding DNA: TGTGCCAGCAGCTCCAGGGGGGACCCCTTTAATTCACCCCTCCACTTT.

The rearrangement links TRBV28 to TRBJ2-2; the D gene is possibly TRBD1 (5 bases). Trimming took 10 bases from V and 5 from J, leaving 20 bases between them. CDR1 is MDHEN and CDR2 is SYDVKM in the germline V gene. The length of the CDR3 is 15 residues. CDR3 loop: CAILRADKGTGELFF. The CDR3 nucleotides read TGTGCCATCCTCCGGGCGGATAAGGGGACCGGGGAGCTGTTTTTT.

This sequence joins TRBV6-6 and TRBJ2-3; D possibly corresponds to TRBD1 (5 bases). The germline V gene has CDR1 MNHNY and CDR2 SVGAGI (reference sequence). The CDR3 loop spans 15 amino acids. V was shortened by 6 bases and J by 0 bases, with 13 bases between the two germline ends. The DNA for the CDR3 is TGTGCCAGCAGGTCGGTTACAGGTAGCACAGATACGCAGTATTTT. This encodes CASRSVTGSTDTQYF.

The chain uses TRBV4-2 and TRBJ2-1, with D perhaps matching TRBD2 (6 bases). CDR3 length: 17 residues. Deletions cut 1 base from V and 5 bases from J, with 18 bases between. CDR1 is LGHNA and CDR2 is YNFKEQ in the germline V gene. The chain's CDR3 is CASSQGEAGMGHNEQFF. The CDR3 coding sequence is TGTGCCAGCAGCCAAGGGGAGGCGGGCATGGGACACAATGAGCAGTTCTTC.

The rearrangement joins TRBV25-1 to TRBJ1-4; no firm D call. The V and J ends lost 0 bases and 5 bases respectively, with 10 bases between them. Germline V CDR1 and CDR2: MGHDK, SYGVNS. The CDR3 extends over 15 amino acids. DNA of the CDR3: TGTGCCAGCAGTGAATACGGCGGTCGAAATGAAAAACTGTTTTTT. It codes for CASSEYGGRNEKLFF.

The V and J genes are TRBV27 and TRBJ2-3; D is possibly TRBD2 (5 bases). Trimming took off 5 bases at V and 9 bases at J, with 15 bases between the two ends. Germline V gene data show CDR1 as MNHEY and CDR2 as SMNVEV (reference sequence). The CDR3 has 13 residues. The CDR3 nucleotides are TGTGCCAGCAGTCCCCCTGGTGGCGGGACGCAGTATTTT. Amino acid sequence: CASSPPGGGTQYF.

The chain uses TRBV27 and TRBJ1-2; D remains unclear. CDR1 and CDR2 (germline): MNHEY, SMNVEV (reference sequence). V was clipped by 7 bases and J by 3 bases, with 9 bases between them. The CDR3 has 12 amino acids. The CDR3 coding sequence is TGTGCCAGCATTAACACCTACTATGGCTACACCTTC. This codes for CASINTYYGYTF.